The 2 T cell receptor beta chains below were found in one sample sequenced in a study of tissue T cells after allogeneic stem cell transplantation. Sequencing was performed with immunoSEQ multiplex PCR; in TCRdb, only in-frame clones are kept and a portion is missing. In the table there are approximately 17,000 clones, roughly three quarters of which are singletons. Sequenced input: spleen. All receptors derive from a female BALB/c mouse in good health. This strain has MHC haplotype H2-d.

As concerns this clone: Genes and germline come from the mouse. The read ends 1 residue shy of where the CDR3 ends; the end is completed using the germline J gene. The gene calls are TRBV2 and TRBJ1-1; TRBD1 is a possible D gene (5 bases). The CDR3 is made up of 11 amino acids. The germline V and J ends were trimmed by 8 bases and 4 bases, with 8 bases remaining between them. Germline-derived CDR1 and CDR2 are LGHNA and YSYQKL. The sequenced part of the CDR3 DNA is TGTGCCAGCTCAGGGAGCACAGAAGTCTTC. Encoded protein: CASSGSTEVF. The whole CDR3 protein is CASSGSTEVFF. Full variable domain (missing parts from reference TRBV2 and TRBJ1-1): DPKIIQKPKYLVAVTGSEKILICEQYLGHNAMYWYRQSAKKPLEFMFSYSYQKLMDNQTASSRFQPQSSKKNHLDLQITALKPDDSATYFCASSGSTEVFFGKGTRLTVV.

A few counts support this clone. Genes and germline are mouse. The CDR3 is cut off 1 residue early in the read; its end comes from the germline J gene. The rearrangement joins TRBV1 to TRBJ1-4; 7 nucleotides align to TRBD1. The CDR3 loop spans 16 amino acids. V was pared by 1 base and J by 0 bases, with 2 bases of the junction left unmatched. CDR1 and CDR2 from the germline V gene are NSQYPW and LRSPGD (reference sequence). The CDR3 sequence is CTCSAGTGISNERLFF. The DNA read from the CDR3 is TGCACCTGCAGTGCAGGGACAGGAATTTCCAACGAAAGATTATTT. The full variable domain, rest sourced from reference TRBV1 and TRBJ1-4, is VTLLEQNPRWRLVPRGQAVNLRCILKNSQYPWMSWYQQDLQKQLQWLFTLRSPGDKEVKSLPGADYLATRVTDTELRLQVANMSQGRTLYCTCSAGTGISNERLFFGHGTKLSVL.